This is a list of T cell receptor beta chains from one sample in a study of patients and donors after allogeneic stem cell transplantation. TCRdb used MiXCR to reprocess the RT-PCR reads, holding one entry per CDR3 protein. The sample includes 800,000 to 1,000,000 distinct CDR3 sequences, roughly 18% of them seen just once. The specimen was blood, either unsorted or a sorted T cell fraction (not recorded which). The receptors shown here come from a human donor who was either an allogeneic HSCT recipient or a stem cell or donor lymphocyte infusion donor (not recorded which). It is not recorded whose cells these are; they may come from a transplant donor. Both conserved end residues are part of each CDR3. The D gene is left open where the match is weak. Clone size is not always given. Where it is, it says once, few, many or a class for expanded clones.

J: TRBJ1-2
V: TRBV25-1
length: 15
D: TRBD1
size: many
DNA: TGTGCCAGCAGTGCGCTACAGGGGGTAGGCTATGGCTACACCTTC
CDR3: CASSALQGVGYGYTF

J: TRBJ1-5
V: TRBV20-1
length: 15
D: .
size: .
DNA: TGCAGTAGTAAGGCGGGGGCCCGTACAAATCAGCCCCAGCATTTT
CDR3: CSSKAGARTNQPQHF

J: TRBJ1-4
V: TRBV29-1
length: 11
D: .
size: once
DNA: TGCAGCGTCAGGGAAGGTGAAAAACTGTTTTTT
CDR3: CSVREGEKLFF

J: TRBJ1-5
V: TRBV12-3/TRBV12-4
length: 14
D: .
size: few
DNA: TGTGCCAGCAGCGGGCCCTCCTATAATCAGCCCCAGCATTTT
CDR3: CASSGPSYNQPQHF

J: TRBJ1-5
V: TRBV12-3/TRBV12-4
length: 15
D: .
size: .
DNA: TGTGCCAGCAGCGACAGGCCTTATAGCAATCAGCCCCAGCATTTT
CDR3: CASSDRPYSNQPQHF

J: TRBJ2-5
V: TRBV9
length: 16
D: TRBD1
size: .
DNA: TGTGCCAGCAGCGTGTCACTCGACAGGGGCCAAGAGACCCAGTACTTC
CDR3: CASSVSLDRGQETQYF

J: TRBJ2-6
V: TRBV18
length: 16
D: .
size: .
DNA: TGTGCCAGCTCACCAGGAGGGGGCGCTGGGGCCAACGTCCTGACTTTC
CDR3: CASSPGGGAGANVLTF

J: TRBJ2-1
V: TRBV27
length: 15
D: .
size: .
DNA: TGTGCCTCCCGCCTCGGAGGACAATCCTACAATGAGCAGTTCTTC
CDR3: CASRLGGQSYNEQFF

J: TRBJ2-5
V: TRBV12-3/TRBV12-4
length: 18
D: TRBD1
size: .
DNA: TGTGCCAGCAGCTTATCGTATGGGACAGGGGGCAAATGGGAGACCCAGTACTTC
CDR3: CASSLSYGTGGKWETQYF

J: TRBJ2-7
V: TRBV15
length: 17
D: TRBD2
size: few
DNA: TGTGCCACCAGCAGAGGTCCTCTAGCGGGAGGCGCCTACGAGCAGTACTTC
CDR3: CATSRGPLAGGAYEQYF

J: TRBJ1-1
V: TRBV5-1
length: 14
D: TRBD1
size: few
DNA: TGCGCCAGCAGCTTGGACAGGGGCAAGGCTGAAGCTTTCTTT
CDR3: CASSLDRGKAEAFF

J: TRBJ1-1
V: TRBV2
length: 14
D: TRBD1
size: .
DNA: TGTGCCAGCAGAGGACAGGTATCTAACACTGAAGCTTTCTTT
CDR3: CASRGQVSNTEAFF

J: TRBJ2-5
V: TRBV12-3/TRBV12-4
length: 14
D: .
size: .
DNA: TGTGCCAGCAGTTTCGGAGCGGCCCAAGAGACCCAGTACTTC
CDR3: CASSFGAAQETQYF

J: TRBJ2-3
V: TRBV3-1
length: 14
D: .
size: .
DNA: TGTGCCAGCAGCCTAACATCGCTTGGAGATACGCAGTATTTT
CDR3: CASSLTSLGDTQYF

J: TRBJ2-2
V: TRBV11-1
length: 18
D: TRBD2
size: .
DNA: TGTGCCAGCCGTGGACTAGCGGGAGAAGAAACGAACACCGGGGAGCTGTTTTTT
CDR3: CASRGLAGEETNTGELFF